One and the same sample provided the 24 T cell receptor beta chains below, sequenced in a study of shared clonotypes between healthy human individuals. Data came from immunoSEQ multiplex PCR; TCRdb stores just in-frame clones and leaves some out. The sample lists 550,000 to 650,000 clones; 95% to 96% were seen once. Naive CD8 isolation took CD45RO-negative cells positively selected for CCR7 and excluded terminally differentiated effector memory CD45RA+ cells. The source material was naive CD8+ T cells sorted from blood. All receptors come from a woman younger than 45 in good health.

The rearrangement uses TRBV28 and TRBJ2-1; 13 bases are shared with TRBD2. This CDR3 has 15 amino acids. From germline, CDR1 is MDHEN and CDR2 SYDVKM. J lost 7 bases, V lost 6 bases, and 6 bases had no gene match. CDR3 bases: TGTGCCAGCAGCCGGACTAGCGGGAGAGGTAATGAGCAGTTCTTC. Translated, it gives CASSRTSGRGNEQFF.

V usage is TRBV5-8 and J usage is TRBJ2-7; D is tentatively TRBD1 or TRBD2 (5 bases each). This CDR3 contains 13 residues. Germline V gives CDR1 SGHTS, CDR2 YDEGEE. Trimming stripped 2 bases from V and 4 bases from J, with 10 bases between. This chain's CDR3 is CASSFWDPYEQYF. The CDR3 nucleotides are TGTGCCAGCAGCTTCTGGGACCCTTACGAGCAGTACTTC.

The chain links TRBV7-9 to TRBJ2-7; TRBD2 aligns across 10 bases. This CDR3 region has 17 residues. V lost 2 bases, J lost 4 bases, and 11 bases stayed unmatched. Looked up from germline, CDR1 is SEHNR and CDR2 is FQNEAQ (reference sequence). The CDR3 loop reads CASSLLSSGSAGYEQYF. In DNA form, the CDR3 reads TGTGCCAGCAGCTTACTGTCTAGCGGGAGTGCAGGGTACGAGCAGTACTTC.

The rearrangement uses TRBV9 and TRBJ2-3, with TRBD2 matching over 13 bases. The trim removed 4 bases at V and 5 bases at J, leaving 10 bases unmatched. This CDR3 contains 17 residues. CDR1 is SGDLS and CDR2 is YYNGEE in the germline V gene. CDR3 amino acids: CASSPGLAGKGKDTQYF. In DNA, the CDR3 is TGTGCCAGCAGCCCGGGACTAGCGGGGAAGGGGAAAGATACGCAGTATTTT.

The chain couples TRBV6-1 to TRBJ1-2; D is ambiguous. The V end was cut by 5 bases, the J end by 3 bases, with 10 bases between. Per the germline V gene, CDR1 is MNHNS and CDR2 is SASEGT. This CDR3 spans 13 amino acids. CDR3 DNA: TGTGCCAGCAGTACTCTAATGGACTATGGCTACACCTTC. This gives the protein CASSTLMDYGYTF.

The V gene is TRBV19, the J gene TRBJ1-1; no firm D call. This CDR3 has 13 residues. Deletions cut 3 bases from V and 7 bases from J, with 12 bases between. Germline CDR1 LNHDA, CDR2 SQIVND (reference sequence). DNA of the CDR3: TGTGCCAGTAGTATCGGAGGGTCGGGTGAAGCTTTCTTT. Translation gives CASSIGGSGEAFF. The whole variable domain, remainder taken from reference TRBV19 and TRBJ1-1, is DGGITQSPKYLFRKEGQNVTLSCEQNLNHDAMYWYRQDPGQGLRLIYYSQIVNDFQKGDIAEGYSVSREKKESFPLTVTSAQKNPTAFYLCASSIGGSGEAFFGQGTRLTVV.

The rearrangement joins TRBV29-1 to TRBJ2-5; D is undetermined. The DNA end lines up better with TRBJ2-7; the J call may be wrong. CDR3 length: 13 amino acids. Germline V gives CDR1 SQVTM, CDR2 ANQGSEA. The CDR3 protein is CSVEDTDSYEQYF. CDR3 DNA: TGCAGCGTTGAAGATACGGATTCCTACGAGCAGTACTTC.

The genes are TRBV6-5 and TRBJ1-2; D possibly corresponds to TRBD1 (6 bases). The germline CDR1 and CDR2 sequences are MNHEY and SVGAGI. This CDR3 is built from 14 residues. V shed 5 bases and J shed 2 bases, with 12 bases lying between them. CDR3 nucleotide sequence: TGTGCCAGCAGTCCTACAGGGATAAACTATGGCTACACCTTC. Translating it yields CASSPTGINYGYTF.

The chain uses TRBV28 and TRBJ2-7; a weak D match, TRBD1 (6 bases). The CDR3 totals 15 residues. With 4 bases removed from V and 0 bases from J, the gap between germline ends came to 13 bases. From germline, CDR1 is MDHEN and CDR2 SYDVKM. As DNA, the CDR3 is TGTGCCAGCAGTTCCACAGGGCCTGACTCCTACGAGCAGTACTTC. Its translation is CASSSTGPDSYEQYF.

V gene TRBV10-3 combines with J gene TRBJ2-7; D call uncertain. Trimming pared 10 bases from V and 2 bases from J, leaving 15 bases between. The CDR3 spans 13 residues. The V gene's germline CDR1 is ENHRY and CDR2 SYGVKD. The CDR3 protein is CASGPAETYEQYF. CDR3 coding DNA: TGTGCCAGTGGCCCTGCTGAGACCTACGAGCAGTACTTC.

The chain recombines TRBV5-1 with TRBJ2-1; 12 bases match TRBD2. V lost 3 bases and J lost 9; bases outside the gene matches: 7. Germline V lookup: CDR1 SGHRS, CDR2 YFSETQ. The CDR3 totals 15 residues. This chain's CDR3 is CASSSSGRAGSEQFF. The CDR3 DNA sequence: TGCGCCAGCAGCTCTAGCGGGAGGGCCGGGAGTGAGCAGTTCTTC.

This chain links TRBV7-9 with TRBJ1-1, with a possible D match to TRBD1 (6 bases). The CDR3 length is 15 residues. V was trimmed by 5 bases and J by 4 bases, leaving 17 bases between them. The germline V gene has CDR1 SEHNR and CDR2 FQNEAQ (reference sequence). CDR3 sequence reads: CASSPIPGAFTEAFF. DNA for the CDR3: TGTGCCAGCAGCCCGATTCCGGGGGCGTTCACTGAAGCTTTCTTT.

This chain uses TRBV28 with TRBJ1-5; a possible D gene is TRBD1 (5 bases). Per the germline V gene, CDR1 is MDHEN and CDR2 is SYDVKM. The CDR3 has 13 residues. V dropped 7 bases and J dropped 3 bases, with 10 bases sitting between them. CDR3 nucleotides: TGTGCCAGCACCAGGGACTTCAATCAGCCCCAGCATTTT. Amino acids: CASTRDFNQPQHF.

The chain combines TRBV5-7 with TRBJ2-7; D unresolved. TRBV5-7 is an ORF, with its function uncertain. The CDR3 consists of 13 residues. The V end lost 2 bases, the J end lost 5 bases, and 11 bases lay between the germline ends. The CDR3 sequence is CASSFLYEHEQYF. DNA of the CDR3: TGTGCCAGCAGCTTCCTCTATGAACACGAGCAGTACTTC.

The rearrangement links TRBV9 to TRBJ2-2; the match to TRBD1 covers 9 bases. Germline lookup yields CDR1 SGDLS and CDR2 YYNGEE. This CDR3 is built from 16 residues. V was clipped by 3 bases and J by 4 bases; unmatched bases: 7. The CDR3 loop is CASSGTGGYSTGELFF. The DNA of the CDR3 is TGTGCCAGCAGCGGAACAGGGGGCTATAGCACCGGGGAGCTGTTTTTT.

The chain joins TRBV14 to TRBJ2-2, with 7 bases matching TRBD2. The CDR3 has 16 residues. The germline V gene encodes CDR1 SGHDN and CDR2 FVKESK. V shed 3 bases and J 5 bases; nucleotides not matched to a gene: 9. CDR3 bases: TGTGCCAGCAGCCAGAGGACTAGTTTGGCAACCGGGGAGCTGTTTTTT. Its translation: CASSQRTSLATGELFF.

This clone has a single count. For the CDR3, the DNA is TGTGCCAGCAGCTTAGGGACTAGCGGGATGTACGAGCAGTACTTC. It encodes CASSLGTSGMYEQYF. The chain links TRBV5-4 to TRBJ2-7; 13 positions match TRBD2. Trimming removed 2 bases from V and 4 bases from J; junction bases left unmatched: 3. Germline CDR1 SGHNT, CDR2 YYREEE (reference sequence). There are 15 residues in the CDR3.

This clone was seen only once. This chain links TRBV7-9 with TRBJ1-5, with 9 nucleotides matching TRBD1. The CDR3 is 15 residues long. Unmatched junction bases numbered 8, after V lost 5 bases and J lost 6 bases. From germline, CDR1 is SEHNR and CDR2 FQNEAQ (reference sequence). This chain's CDR3 is CASSGDRELGQPQHF. For the CDR3, the DNA is TGTGCCAGCAGCGGGGACAGGGAGTTAGGTCAGCCCCAGCATTTT.

This sequence joins TRBV14 and TRBJ2-7; a weak D match, TRBD2 (5 bases). Trimming took 4 bases from V and 2 from J, leaving 15 bases between them. CDR3 size: 15 residues. CDR1 SGHDN and CDR2 FVKESK come from the germline V gene. The CDR3 nucleotides are TGTGCCAGCAGCCTCGCCCCCAGCGGAGCCTACGAGCAGTACTTC. This sequence encodes CASSLAPSGAYEQYF.

The chain couples TRBV29-1 to TRBJ2-7, with D tentatively TRBD2 (6 bases). CDR3 length equals 14 residues. The germline gives CDR1 SQVTM, CDR2 ANQGSEA. V was shortened by 3 bases and J by 3 bases, with 15 bases between the two germline ends. CDR3: CSVEETGENYEQYF. The CDR3 DNA follows: TGCAGCGTTGAGGAGACGGGAGAAAACTACGAGCAGTACTTC.

This clone was seen only a few times. CDR3 loop: CASSPRTGGGYEQYF. As DNA, the CDR3 is TGTGCCAGCAGTCCCCGGACAGGGGGCGGGTACGAGCAGTACTTC. The chain joins TRBV27 to TRBJ2-7; TRBD1 aligns across 11 bases. V dropped 5 bases and J dropped 4; count of bases not matched to a gene: 7. The CDR3 runs 15 residues. Per germline, CDR1 MNHEY and CDR2 SMNVEV (reference sequence).

The chain carries TRBV15 and TRBJ2-5; D is uncertain. Germline lookup yields CDR1 LNHNV and CDR2 YYDKDF (reference sequence). The CDR3 totals 13 residues. V shed 2 bases and J shed 5 bases, with 9 bases lying between them. The CDR3 protein is CATSRKAVETQYF. For the CDR3, the DNA is TGTGCCACCAGCAGAAAAGCCGTCGAGACCCAGTACTTC.

The chain combines TRBV5-4 with TRBJ2-1; no clear D gene. CDR1 and CDR2 from the germline V gene are SGHNT and YYREEE (reference sequence). The CDR3 contains 11 residues. With 3 bases removed from V and 8 bases from J, the gap between germline ends came to 6 bases. DNA for the CDR3: TGTGCCAGCAGCTCCGGCTATGAGCAGTTCTTC. The encoded protein is CASSSGYEQFF.

This sequence joins TRBV7-9 and TRBJ1-4; maybe TRBD1 (6 bases). Germline V gene sequence: CDR1 SEHNR, CDR2 FQNEAQ (reference sequence). Trimming pared 5 bases from V and 5 bases from J, leaving 12 bases between. The CDR3 consists of 14 residues. The DNA for the CDR3 is TGTGCCAGCAGCGACCGGGGGCCCAATGAAAAACTGTTTTTT. Amino acid sequence: CASSDRGPNEKLFF.